Listed below are T cell receptor beta chains from one sample, sequenced in a study of neoadjuvant nivolumab and ipilimumab in lung cancer. The repertoire was sequenced with immunoSEQ multiplex PCR; TCRdb's copy has only in-frame clones and lacks some. The table records 15,000 to 20,000 clones, less than 85% of them present only once. The sample in question was tumor tissue, obtained after neoadjuvant nivolumab, alone or with ipilimumab, at or shortly before surgery. These TCRs come from an adult with non-small cell lung cancer. CDR3s include the opening cysteine and the closing phenylalanine or tryptophan. Fields, in order: V gene, J gene, clone size, D gene, CDR3 DNA, CDR3 protein. A D gene is named only where the DNA matches it firmly. Expanded clones get a size class; other rows say once, few or many, or leave the size out.

>TRBV4-2|TRBJ1-5|few|-
TGTGCCAGCAGCCAGACATATAGCAATCAGCCCCAGCATTTT
CASSQTYSNQPQHF
>TRBV29-1|TRBJ2-1|-|-
TGCAGCGTTGACCGGAACAATGAGCAGTTCTTC
CSVDRNNEQFF
>TRBV5-4|TRBJ2-7|-|-
TGTGCCAGCAGCACCGACAGATTAGGGGAGCAGTACTTC
CASSTDRLGEQYF
>TRBV13|TRBJ2-3|-|TRBD1
TGTGCCAGCAGCTTAGTGGGACAGGGAAGAGATACGCAGTATTTT
CASSLVGQGRDTQYF
>TRBV10-3|TRBJ2-3|medium-sized|TRBD2
TGTGCCATCAGTGAAGGAGCGGGGGGCACAGATACGCAGTATTTT
CAISEGAGGTDTQYF
>TRBV11-2|TRBJ2-5|-|TRBD1
TGTGCCAGCAGCTCCGGACAGGGCACGGAGACCCAGTACTTC
CASSSGQGTETQYF
>TRBV5-4|TRBJ1-6|few|TRBD1
TGTGCCAGCAGCTCCGATCCGATTGTACAGGGGTGGGATTCACCCCTCCACTTT
CASSSDPIVQGWDSPLHF
>TRBV29-1|TRBJ2-5|-|-
TGCAGCGTTGGCATCCTCAGGGCCGCGCAAGAGACCCAGTACTTC
CSVGILRAAQETQYF
>TRBV11-2|TRBJ2-5|few|-
TGTGCCAGCAACCCCGGTGCGAACCTACAAGAGACCCAGTACTTC
CASNPGANLQETQYF
>TRBV30|TRBJ1-5|-|-
TGTGCCTGGAGTACGGGTCCCCCTCAGCCCCAGCATTTT
CAWSTGPPQPQHF
>TRBV6-5|TRBJ2-2|-|TRBD2
TGTGCCAGCAGTTCCTTTAGCGGGGGGGGATGGGAGCTGTTTTTT
CASSSFSGGGWELFF
>TRBV6-1|TRBJ1-6|-|TRBD1
TGTGCCAGCACTAAGGACAGGTTCTCACCCCTCCACTTT
CASTKDRFSPLHF
>TRBV18|TRBJ1-4|-|TRBD1
TGTGCCAGCTCACCGGGACAGGGGTATGAAAAACTGTTTTTT
CASSPGQGYEKLFF
>TRBV2|TRBJ2-2|-|-
TGTGCCAGCAGGGAAGGGCCGAACACCGGGGAGCTGTTTTTT
CASREGPNTGELFF
>TRBV6-5|TRBJ1-5|-|TRBD1
TGTGCCAGCAGTCGGGACAGGGTGGAGCCCCAGCATTTT
CASSRDRVEPQHF
>TRBV15|TRBJ2-3|-|-
TGTGCCACCGCCGATAGACACACAGATACGCAGTATTTT
CATADRHTDTQYF
>TRBV6-1|TRBJ1-2|-|-
TGTGCCAGCCATTCACGCCGGGACAACTATGGCTACACCTTC
CASHSRRDNYGYTF
>TRBV5-4|TRBJ2-3|-|TRBD2
TGTGCCAGCAGAGATCAGCGGGGAAGCACAGATACGCAGTATTTT
CASRDQRGSTDTQYF
>TRBV10-1|TRBJ2-5|-|-
TGCGCCAGCAGTGATGTTAAGGGGCTCGGGGAGACCCAGTACTTC
CASSDVKGLGETQYF
>TRBV19|TRBJ1-5|-|-
TGTGCCAGTAGTATAGATCTAACGCGACAGCCCCAGCATTTT
CASSIDLTRQPQHF